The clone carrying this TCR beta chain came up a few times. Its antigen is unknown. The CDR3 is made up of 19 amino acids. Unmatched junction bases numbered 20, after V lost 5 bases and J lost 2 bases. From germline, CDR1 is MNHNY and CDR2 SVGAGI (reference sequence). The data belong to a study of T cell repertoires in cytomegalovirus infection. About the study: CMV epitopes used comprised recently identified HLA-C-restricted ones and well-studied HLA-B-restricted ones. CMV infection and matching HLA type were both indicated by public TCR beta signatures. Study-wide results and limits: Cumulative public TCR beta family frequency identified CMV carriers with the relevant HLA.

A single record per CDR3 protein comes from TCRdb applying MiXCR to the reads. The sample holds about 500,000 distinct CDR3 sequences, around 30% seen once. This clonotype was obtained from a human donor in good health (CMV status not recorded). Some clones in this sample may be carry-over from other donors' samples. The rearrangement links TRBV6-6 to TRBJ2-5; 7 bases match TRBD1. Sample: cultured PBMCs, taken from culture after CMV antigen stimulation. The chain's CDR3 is CASSPTPGQSKGLQETQYF. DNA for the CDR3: TGTGCCAGCAGTCCAACCCCGGGACAGAGTAAAGGCCTGCAAGAGACCCAGTACTTC.